A single sample is the source of the 25 T cell receptor beta chains below, sequenced in a study of T-cell reconstitution after alpha-beta-depleted transplantation in children. The TCRbeta library was prepared with unique molecular identifiers. TCRdb reprocessed the PCR reads with MiXCR, giving one entry per CDR3 protein. The sample includes approximately 400,000 distinct CDR3 sequences, about a tenth seen only once; the top ten take roughly 5%. Specimen: PBMCs from the stem cell graft donor, collected from the stem cell graft. All receptors derive from a human donor who donated a stem cell graft to a child with acute myeloid leukemia.

There are many counts of this clonotype. The chain employs TRBV10-3 and TRBJ2-3; D possibly uses TRBD1 or TRBD2 (6 bases each). The ends were cut back, 6 bases at V and 6 bases at J, with 19 bases in the middle. There are 15 residues in the CDR3. CDR1 is ENHRY and CDR2 is SYGVKD in the germline V gene. The CDR3 region has the DNA TGTGCCATCAGCGATAGCCCCGGGGGCGTGGATACGCAGTATTTT. Translated, it gives CAISDSPGGVDTQYF.

In its sample, this clonotype was seen a few times. This sequence joins TRBV6-5 and TRBJ2-1, with 9 bases fitting TRBD1. The germline gives CDR1 MNHEY, CDR2 SVGAGI. This CDR3 spans 14 amino acids. J was trimmed by 5 bases and V by 2 bases; bases with no gene match: 1. The DNA for the CDR3 is TGTGCCAGCAGTTACCGGGACAGGGACAATGAGCAGTTCTTC. As protein: CASSYRDRDNEQFF.

The chain carries TRBV27 and TRBJ2-1; 9 bases map to TRBD2. Looked up from germline, CDR1 is MNHEY and CDR2 is SMNVEV (reference sequence). This CDR3 region has 16 residues. Trimming at V came to 6 bases and at J to 4 bases, leaving 10 bases not matched to a gene. CDR3 amino acids: CASSPYEAGGYNEQFF. The CDR3 nucleotides read TGTGCCAGCAGCCCCTACGAAGCGGGGGGATACAATGAGCAGTTCTTC.

This clonotype has only a few counts. This chain links TRBV4-2 with TRBJ2-2; possible D gene TRBD1, 5 bases. The CDR3 runs 17 residues. Germline loops: CDR1 LGHNA, CDR2 YNFKEQ. V was trimmed by 0 bases and J by 4 bases, leaving 15 bases between them. The CDR3 protein is CASSQDRQGAFTGELFF. CDR3 nucleotide sequence: TGTGCCAGCAGCCAAGATAGGCAGGGCGCTTTCACCGGGGAGCTGTTTTTT.

The chain links TRBV27 to TRBJ2-6; possibly TRBD1 for D (5 bases). Germline loops: CDR1 MNHEY, CDR2 SMNVEV (reference sequence). The CDR3 has 16 residues. Between the trimmed V and J ends, which lost 5 bases and 4 bases, there was a span of 15 bases. DNA for the CDR3: TGTGCCAGCAGTCAAGTGGGGCTGGGAGGGGCCAACGTCCTGACTTTC. Its protein is CASSQVGLGGANVLTF.

V usage is TRBV4-2 and J usage is TRBJ2-2, with D perhaps matching TRBD2 (5 bases). V was trimmed by 0 bases and J by 4 bases, leaving 9 bases between them. CDR1 LGHNA and CDR2 YNFKEQ come from the germline V gene. The CDR3 runs to 15 residues. CDR3 DNA sequence: TGTGCCAGCAGCCAAGATCCCGGGATCACCGGGGAGCTGTTTTTT. Residues: CASSQDPGITGELFF.

The chain has TRBV11-1 and TRBJ2-7; 15 nucleotides agree with TRBD2. The CDR3 length is 18 residues. The junction had 12 bases not matched to a gene; V was cut back by 6 bases and J by 3 bases. Germline V gives CDR1 SGHAT, CDR2 FQDESV (reference sequence). CDR3 residues: CASSNRNGTSGRFYEQYF. CDR3 nucleotides: TGTGCCAGCAGTAACCGAAACGGGACTAGCGGGAGGTTCTACGAGCAGTACTTC.

This clonotype was seen only a few times. The genes are TRBV7-2 and TRBJ1-5; tentatively, D is TRBD1 (5 bases). CDR3 size: 11 residues. V dropped 8 bases and J dropped 6 bases, with 8 bases sitting between them. Germline loops: CDR1 SGHTA, CDR2 FQGNSA. The DNA of the CDR3 is TGTGCCAGCGGGGCTACTCAGCCCCAGCATTTT. It codes for CASGATQPQHF.

The rearrangement joins TRBV24-1 to TRBJ2-3; D call uncertain. The CDR3 is made up of 15 amino acids. V was pared by 3 bases and J by 1 base, with 10 bases between. Looked up from germline, CDR1 is KGHDR and CDR2 is SFDVKD. This CDR3 is CATSDSPHGTDTQYF. In DNA form, the CDR3 reads TGTGCCACCAGTGATAGCCCCCACGGCACAGATACGCAGTATTTT.

The J gene is TRBJ2-2, the V gene TRBV6-5; D perhaps matches TRBD2 (5 bases). The germline V gene has CDR1 MNHEY and CDR2 SVGAGI. The CDR3 totals 12 residues. V lost 8 bases and J 1 base, leaving 5 bases between the germline ends. The CDR3 sequence: CASEGNTGELFF. The CDR3 DNA follows: TGTGCCAGCGAGGGGAACACCGGGGAGCTGTTTTTT.

This clonotype was seen more than once but under ten times. V gene TRBV5-1 combines with J gene TRBJ2-1, with 9 bases identical to TRBD2. The CDR3 loop spans 14 amino acids. CDR1 SGHRS and CDR2 YFSETQ come from the germline V gene. The junction had 2 bases not matched to a gene; V was cut back by 4 bases and J by 3 bases. Here the CDR3 DNA reads TGCGCCAGCAGCGCGGGAGGGGGCTACAATGAGCAGTTCTTC. This sequence encodes CASSAGGGYNEQFF.

This chain links TRBV20-1 with TRBJ1-1, with D possibly TRBD1 on 6 matching bases. Trimming pared 7 bases from V and 3 bases from J, leaving 18 bases between. The CDR3 spans 14 residues. Germline CDR1 and CDR2: DFQATT and SNEGSKA (reference sequence). CDR3 nucleotide sequence: TGCAGTGGAATTCGGGGGCTTGGGGACACTGAAGCTTTCTTT. Protein: CSGIRGLGDTEAFF.

The chain has TRBV20-1 and TRBJ2-5; D remains ambiguous. The CDR3 extends over 14 amino acids. Germline V gene sequence: CDR1 DFQATT, CDR2 SNEGSKA (reference sequence). V lost 6 bases and J lost 5, with 19 bases in between. This CDR3 is CSADLALGMETQYF. The CDR3 region has the DNA TGCAGTGCCGACTTGGCGCTCGGAATGGAGACCCAGTACTTC.

There are a few counts of this clonotype. The rearrangement joins TRBV20-1 to TRBJ1-1; D possibly corresponds to TRBD1 (5 bases). The V gene lost 1 base and the J gene lost 5 bases, with 14 bases spanning the gap. The germline V gene has CDR1 DFQATT and CDR2 SNEGSKA (reference sequence). The CDR3 is 14 residues long. The CDR3 protein is CSARVRRGGTEAFF. CDR3 sequence (DNA): TGCAGTGCTAGAGTCCGGCGTGGGGGGACTGAAGCTTTCTTT.

This clonotype was observed a handful of times. The chain employs TRBV12-3 or TRBV12-4 and TRBJ2-1; 9 nucleotides match TRBD2. The CDR3 runs 14 residues. The trim removed 7 bases at V and 5 bases at J, leaving 6 bases unmatched. The CDR3 DNA reads as TGTGCCAGCACCCGACTAGCGGAAAACAATGAGCAGTTCTTC. Protein product: CASTRLAENNEQFF.

This clonotype occurred once. The J gene is TRBJ2-6, the V gene TRBV10-2; D is unresolved. Trimming pared 8 bases from V and 0 bases from J, leaving 5 bases between. This CDR3 spans 13 amino acids. Germline V CDR1 and CDR2: WSHSY, SAAADI. Here the CDR3 reads CASVPSGANVLTF. The CDR3 DNA follows: TGCGCCAGCGTTCCCTCTGGGGCCAACGTCCTGACTTTC.

V is TRBV10-3 and J is TRBJ2-3; TRBD2 is a possible D gene (5 bases). Germline CDR1 is ENHRY and CDR2 is SYGVKD. The CDR3 runs 17 residues. The V gene lost 4 bases and the J gene lost 2 bases, with 19 bases spanning the gap. The CDR3 reads CAISGPPSRVSTDTQYF. For the CDR3, the DNA is TGTGCCATCAGTGGTCCCCCTTCGCGGGTATCCACAGATACGCAGTATTTT.

This clonotype has just a few counts. V is TRBV6-1 and J is TRBJ1-5, with no clear D. V shed 2 bases and J shed 4 bases, with 12 bases lying between them. Germline loops: CDR1 MNHNS, CDR2 SASEGT. The CDR3 has 15 residues. CDR3 protein: CASSEPGSLNQPQHF. Here the CDR3 DNA reads TGTGCCAGCAGTGAACCCGGATCTCTAAATCAGCCCCAGCATTTT.

In DNA, the CDR3 is TGCGCCAGCAGCCGCCCCGCACAGGCATACAATGAGCAGTTCTTC. This translates into CASSRPAQAYNEQFF. V usage is TRBV5-1 and J usage is TRBJ2-1, with D possibly being TRBD1 (5 bases). V lost 4 bases to trimming and J lost 4 bases, with 15 bases between them. The V gene's germline CDR1 is SGHRS and CDR2 YFSETQ. There are 15 residues in the CDR3.

The J gene is TRBJ1-6, the V gene TRBV7-9; TRBD1 might be the D (5 bases). From germline, CDR1 is SEHNR and CDR2 FQNEAQ (reference sequence). The CDR3 is 15 residues long. The V and J ends lost 0 bases and 10 bases respectively, with 13 bases between them. The CDR3: CASSLAVGLESPLHF. CDR3 in DNA: TGTGCCAGCAGCTTAGCGGTGGGGCTGGAGTCACCCCTCCACTTT.

A few counts support this clonotype. This chain links TRBV7-2 with TRBJ2-7; TRBD1 might be the D (7 bases). The V end was cut by 4 bases, the J end by 4 bases, with 17 bases between. Looked up from germline, CDR1 is SGHTA and CDR2 is FQGNSA. The CDR3 length is 15 residues. The CDR3 DNA sequence: TGTGCCAGCAGCTCGACCGGGGGCAGGGGGTACGAGCAGTACTTC. Translated: CASSSTGGRGYEQYF.

This clonotype turned up a few times. Relative to the germline gene, one junction end is altered; a read error may explain this. The genes are TRBV30 and TRBJ1-2; 7 bases agree with TRBD1. The CDR3 length is 11 residues. Germline CDR1 is GTSNPN and CDR2 is SVGIG (reference sequence). In nucleotides, the CDR3 is TGTGCCTGGAGTGCCCCGGGACAGCCTATTTTC. This encodes CAWSAPGQPIF.

The V gene is TRBV5-4, the J gene TRBJ2-5; TRBD1 aligns across 9 bases. V was pared by 2 bases and J by 5 bases, with 4 bases of the junction left unmatched. CDR1 and CDR2 from the germline V gene are SGHNT and YYREEE (reference sequence). The CDR3 contains 14 residues. This CDR3 is CASSLQGALETQYF. CDR3 sequence (DNA): TGTGCCAGCAGCTTACAGGGGGCTTTGGAGACCCAGTACTTC.

V is TRBV9 and J is TRBJ2-2; TRBD2 aligns across 10 bases. CDR3 length equals 15 residues. The ends lost 3 bases at V and 3 bases at J; junction bases unmatched: 2. Germline V gives CDR1 SGDLS, CDR2 YYNGEE. CDR3 DNA sequence: TGTGCCAGCAGCGCTAGCGGGAGTGACACCGGGGAGCTGTTTTTT. The encoded protein is CASSASGSDTGELFF.

The chain links TRBV7-8 to TRBJ1-4; D not resolved. Germline V gene data show CDR1 as SGHVS and CDR2 as FQNEAQ. The length of the CDR3 is 16 residues. V was clipped by 5 bases and J by 0 bases, with 13 bases between them. CDR3: CASSPNKVATNEKLFF. The CDR3 coding sequence is TGTGCCAGCAGCCCCAACAAAGTCGCAACTAATGAAAAACTGTTTTTT.